Below, 31 T cell receptor beta chains from the same sample are listed, as sequenced in a study of blood T cell repertoires in COVID-19. Sequencing was performed with immunoSEQ multiplex PCR; in TCRdb, only in-frame clones are kept and a portion is missing. Among some 23,000 clones listed, around 85% were seen once. Sequences were obtained from peripheral blood. These TCRs come from a human donor with active COVID-19. The donor label of this sample is uncertain.

This clone was seen only a few times. The gene calls are TRBV19 and TRBJ2-7; 8 positions agree with TRBD1. This CDR3 comprises 15 residues. CDR1 LNHDA and CDR2 SQIVND come from the germline V gene (reference sequence). V lost 2 bases, J lost 9 bases, and 12 bases stayed unmatched. DNA for the CDR3: TGTGCCAGTAGTATAAGAGAGACAGGGGAGTCTAGGCAGTACTTC. This encodes CASSIRETGESRQYF.

The V gene is TRBV5-6, the J gene TRBJ1-6; 8 nucleotides match TRBD1. Looked up from germline, CDR1 is SGHDT and CDR2 is YYEEEE. The CDR3 is 14 amino acids. V was pared by 2 bases and J by 10 bases, with 5 bases of the junction left unmatched. The CDR3 nucleotides are TGTGCCAGCAGCTTCAGGGGGCGCGGATCACCCCTCCACTTT. Amino acid sequence: CASSFRGRGSPLHF.

This clone ranks as medium-sized (0.01 to 0.1%). The chain joins TRBV9 to TRBJ2-7, with TRBD2 matching 7 bases. The V gene's germline CDR1 is SGDLS and CDR2 YYNGEE. The CDR3 covers 14 residues. J was trimmed by 5 bases and V by 2 bases; bases with no gene match: 7. DNA for the CDR3: TGTGCCAGCAGCGTGGGAGGGACCAGCGACGAGCAGTACTTC. It yields the protein CASSVGGTSDEQYF. Based on the CDR3 plus reference TRBV9 and TRBJ2-7, the full variable domain is DSGVTQTPKHLITATGQRVTLRCSPRSGDLSVYWYQQSLDQGLQFLIQYYNGEERAKGNILERFSAQQFPDLHSELNLSSLELGDSALYFCASSVGGTSDEQYFGPGTRLTVT.

This clone appeared a few times. The chain has TRBV5-4 and TRBJ2-2; 9 positions agree with TRBD2. The V gene's germline CDR1 is SGHNT and CDR2 YYREEE (reference sequence). The J segment lost 5 bases and the V segment lost 9 bases, leaving 14 bases of the junction unmatched. The length of the CDR3 is 16 residues. The CDR3 spells CATLWSGRTGTGELFF. In DNA form, the CDR3 reads TGTGCCACCCTATGGAGCGGGAGGACCGGGACCGGGGAGCTGTTTTTT.

The chain has TRBV5-1 and TRBJ2-1; 8 bases align to TRBD1. CDR1 is SGHRS, CDR2 YFSETQ, per germline. This CDR3 has 15 residues. The ends lost 5 bases at V and 4 bases at J; junction bases unmatched: 8. The CDR3 DNA follows: TGCGCCAGCAGACCAACGTACAGGGGGTACAATGAGCAGTTCTTC. Translated: CASRPTYRGYNEQFF.

The chain is built from TRBV6-5 and TRBJ2-7; TRBD1 matches 9 bases. Germline V gene data show CDR1 as MNHEY and CDR2 as SVGAGI. V gave up 2 bases and J gave up 6 bases; unmatched junction bases: 11. This CDR3 is built from 16 residues. Here the CDR3 DNA reads TGTGCCAGCAGTTACAGGGCGGGACAGGGATTATTCGAGCAGTACTTC. It is translated as CASSYRAGQGLFEQYF.

The gene calls are TRBV28 and TRBJ2-2; 14 bases align to TRBD2. This CDR3 has 17 residues. Germline V gene lookup returns CDR1 MDHEN and CDR2 SYDVKM. Trimming took 5 bases from V and 6 from J; bases not matched to a gene: 8. The CDR3 loop reads CASSPRGTSGRAGELFF. The CDR3, as DNA: TGTGCCAGCAGTCCCCGCGGGACTAGCGGGAGAGCCGGGGAGCTGTTTTTT. Using reference TRBV28 and TRBJ2-2 for the parts outside the CDR3, the full variable domain is DVKVTQSSRYLVKRTGEKVFLECVQDMDHENMFWYRQDPGLGLRLIYFSYDVKMKEKGDIPEGYSVSREKKERFSLILESASTNQTSMYLCASSPRGTSGRAGELFFGEGSRLTVL.

The rearrangement links TRBV19 to TRBJ2-5, with TRBD2 matching 9 bases. Germline trimming cut 1 base from V and 4 bases from J; bases unmatched to any gene: 16. Germline V gene lookup returns CDR1 LNHDA and CDR2 SQIVND (reference sequence). The CDR3 is made up of 19 amino acids. CDR3 in DNA: TGTGCCAGTAGTATAGGGGGAGGTCGGGCTAGCGGGAAAGGAGAGACCCAGTACTTC. It specifies CASSIGGGRASGKGETQYF.

The V call is TRBV5-4, the J call TRBJ1-2; D not resolved. This CDR3 is 13 amino acids long. Trimming took 7 bases from V and 8 from J, leaving 18 bases between them. Germline V gene lookup returns CDR1 SGHNT and CDR2 YYREEE (reference sequence). The CDR3 region is CASHRGKPGGYTF. DNA for the CDR3: TGTGCCAGCCACCGGGGAAAGCCTGGGGGCTACACCTTC.

This clone has a handful of counts. This chain joins TRBV15 and TRBJ2-2; D is ambiguous. Germline V gene data show CDR1 as LNHNV and CDR2 as YYDKDF (reference sequence). The CDR3 totals 14 residues. V was clipped by 5 bases and J by 4 bases, with 11 bases between them. The CDR3 spells CATSYSSGTGELFF. Written as DNA, the CDR3 is TGTGCCACCAGCTATAGCTCGGGCACCGGGGAGCTGTTTTTT.

This clone has only one observation. The chain combines TRBV7-3 with TRBJ2-1; 8 bases are a match to TRBD2. This CDR3 is built from 15 residues. Losses at the gene ends were 11 bases for V and 5 bases for J; bases not matched to a gene: 14. The germline V gene encodes CDR1 SGHTA and CDR2 FQGTGA. The CDR3 DNA reads TGTGCCGGTTGGGGGAGCGGGAGTCCCCACAATGAGCAGTTCTTC. This encodes CAGWGSGSPHNEQFF.

The table lists this clone with a count of one. The chain is built from TRBV6-5 and TRBJ1-2; 9 nucleotides match TRBD1. Per germline, CDR1 MNHEY and CDR2 SVGAGI. With V trimmed by 11 bases and J by 4 bases, 5 bases remained unmatched. The CDR3 is 12 amino acids. CDR3 loop: CAATGGGYGYTF. CDR3 DNA sequence: TGTGCCGCTACAGGGGGCGGCTATGGCTACACCTTC.

This rearrangement joins TRBV5-4 to TRBJ2-1; possible D gene TRBD2, 5 bases. This CDR3 has 15 amino acids. The germline V gene encodes CDR1 SGHNT and CDR2 YYREEE (reference sequence). The V and J ends lost 1 base and 6 bases respectively, with 14 bases between them. CDR3 amino acids: CASSLRRSDINEQFF. The CDR3 nucleotides read TGTGCCAGCAGCTTGAGGAGGTCTGATATCAATGAGCAGTTCTTC. The full variable domain, in which reference TRBV5-4 and TRBJ2-1 provide the parts outside the CDR3, is ETGVTQSPTHLIKTRGQQVTLRCSSQSGHNTVSWYQQALGQGPQFIFQYYREEENGRGNFPPRFSGLQFPNYSSELNVNALELDDSALYLCASSLRRSDINEQFFGPGTRLTVL.

The chain links TRBV7-9 to TRBJ2-7; TRBD2 is a possible D gene (5 bases). With 0 bases removed from V and 4 bases from J, the gap between germline ends came to 10 bases. Per the germline V gene, CDR1 is SEHNR and CDR2 is FQNEAQ (reference sequence). This CDR3 has 14 amino acids. The CDR3 DNA sequence: TGTGCCAGCAGCTTAGCGCGGGCGGATTACGAGCAGTACTTC. Protein sequence: CASSLARADYEQYF. The complete variable domain, with remaining parts taken from reference TRBV7-9 and TRBJ2-7, reads DTGVSQNPRHKITKRGQNVTFRCDPISEHNRLYWYRQTLGQGPEFLTYFQNEAQLEKSRLLSDRFSAERPKGSFSTLEIQRTEQGDSAMYLCASSLARADYEQYFGPGTRLTVT.

The CDR3 loop reads CANDPSGTSSYNEQFF. The CDR3 DNA sequence: TGTGCCAACGACCCAAGCGGGACAAGCTCCTACAATGAGCAGTTCTTC. V usage is TRBV2 and J usage is TRBJ2-1; weak D call: TRBD2 (7 bases). Germline V gives CDR1 SNHLY, CDR2 FYNNEI. Trimming removed 10 bases from V and 0 bases from J, with 19 bases in between. CDR3 length: 16 residues.

The chain carries TRBV30 and TRBJ1-1, with TRBD1 matching 7 bases. V dropped 1 base and J dropped 6; count of bases not matched to a gene: 8. Germline lookup yields CDR1 GTSNPN and CDR2 SVGIG (reference sequence). The CDR3 sequence is 14 residues long. The chain's CDR3 is CAWSGDRAQAEAFF. The CDR3 DNA is TGTGCCTGGAGTGGTGACAGGGCTCAGGCTGAAGCTTTCTTT.

This chain connects TRBV9 to TRBJ2-3; 9 nucleotides agree with TRBD2. Germline CDR1 reads SGDLS; CDR2 reads YYNGEE. The CDR3 contains 14 residues. With V trimmed by 3 bases and J by 6 bases, 5 bases remained unmatched. Here the CDR3 DNA reads TGTGCCAGCAGCGGGGGGGGACTAGCTGATACGCAGTATTTT. Its translation is CASSGGGLADTQYF.

This chain joins TRBV29-1 and TRBJ2-1, with D tentatively TRBD1 (5 bases). The CDR3 runs 15 residues. Germline V CDR1 and CDR2: SQVTM, ANQGSEA. Deletions cut 7 bases from V and 8 bases from J, with 24 bases between. The CDR3 nucleotides are TGCAGCGGGCAGACTTCAGGGCGCCCTGATGATGAGCAGTTCTTC. Amino acids: CSGQTSGRPDDEQFF.

This chain links TRBV4-2 with TRBJ1-5; TRBD1 might be the D (5 bases). This CDR3 has 17 amino acids. CDR1 is LGHNA and CDR2 is YNFKEQ in the germline V gene. Trimming stripped 4 bases from V and 0 bases from J, with 16 bases between. Written as DNA, the CDR3 is TGTGCCAGCAGCCCGGGGGTTATTAGTTCTAGCAATCAGCCCCAGCATTTT. This encodes CASSPGVISSSNQPQHF.

The V and J genes are TRBV28 and TRBJ1-3, with unresolved D. V gave up 7 bases and J gave up 1 base, with 11 bases separating them. The CDR3 consists of 14 residues. Per germline, CDR1 MDHEN and CDR2 SYDVKM. Here the CDR3 DNA reads TGTGCCAGCACCTCCCCGAGGTCTGGAAACACCATATATTTT. It encodes CASTSPRSGNTIYF.

The V and J genes are TRBV6-5 and TRBJ2-7, with 7 bases lining up with TRBD2. J lost 0 bases, V lost 7 bases, and 6 bases had no gene match. The CDR3 covers 14 residues. Germline CDR1 reads MNHEY; CDR2 reads SVGAGI. CDR3 nucleotide sequence: TGTGCCAGCACTTTTGCGGGGGACTCCTACGAGCAGTACTTC. This translates into CASTFAGDSYEQYF.

The V gene is TRBV5-8, the J gene TRBJ1-6, with a possible D match to TRBD1 (6 bases). Per germline, CDR1 SGHTS and CDR2 YDEGEE. CDR3 size: 14 residues. V was pared by 0 bases and J by 10 bases, with 11 bases between. The DNA of the CDR3 is TGTGCCAGCAGCTTGGAGGACAGCCGATCACCCCTCCACTTT. It codes for CASSLEDSRSPLHF.

This sequence joins TRBV7-3 and TRBJ2-1; TRBD2 aligns across 10 bases. J lost 9 bases, V lost 6 bases, and 5 bases had no gene match. Germline V lookup: CDR1 SGHTA, CDR2 FQGTGA. This CDR3 is 13 amino acids long. CDR3 DNA: TGTGCCAGCAGTCTAGCGGGAGTGAGTGAGCAGTTCTTC. Protein: CASSLAGVSEQFF.

The rearrangement joins TRBV5-1 to TRBJ1-1; D remains ambiguous. V was clipped by 3 bases and J by 0 bases, with 12 bases between them. The CDR3 runs to 15 residues. Germline V CDR1 and CDR2: SGHRS, YFSETQ. The CDR3 loop is CASSSRRRMNTEAFF. As DNA, the CDR3 is TGCGCCAGCAGCTCAAGACGGAGGATGAACACTGAAGCTTTCTTT.

The chain employs TRBV27 and TRBJ1-1; no definite D call. In germline, CDR1 is MNHEY, CDR2 SMNVEV (reference sequence). The CDR3 contains 15 residues. V gave up 4 bases and J gave up 0 bases, with 12 bases separating them. The DNA for the CDR3 is TGTGCCAGCAGTTCGGCAGGCACTCTGAACACTGAAGCTTTCTTT. It translates to CASSSAGTLNTEAFF.

This clone was recorded only once. The CDR3 is CASSGDRSTDTQYF. In DNA form, the CDR3 reads TGTGCCAGTAGTGGGGACAGGAGCACAGATACGCAGTATTTT. The chain links TRBV19 to TRBJ2-3, with 8 bases lining up with TRBD1. Per the germline V gene, CDR1 is LNHDA and CDR2 is SQIVND (reference sequence). V shed 5 bases, J shed 0 bases, and the junction held 1 base outside the gene matches. There are 14 residues in the CDR3.

This clone was detected only once. The chain is built from TRBV14 and TRBJ1-1, with 9 bases lining up with TRBD1. The J segment lost 8 bases and the V segment lost 3 bases, leaving 4 bases of the junction unmatched. Looked up from germline, CDR1 is SGHDN and CDR2 is FVKESK. This CDR3 comprises 13 residues. DNA of the CDR3: TGTGCCAGCAGCCAGACAGGGGGAGAAGAAGCTTTCTTT. Its translation is CASSQTGGEEAFF. The full variable domain, its missing parts supplied by reference TRBV14 and TRBJ1-1, is EAGVTQFPSHSVIEKGQTVTLRCDPISGHDNLYWYRRVMGKEIKFLLHFVKESKQDESGMPNNRFLAERTGGTYSTLKVQPAELEDSGVYFCASSQTGGEEAFFGQGTRLTVV.

The V call is TRBV7-3, the J call TRBJ2-1; D possibly corresponds to TRBD2 (6 bases). Germline assignment: CDR1 SGHTA and CDR2 FQGTGA. Trimming cost V 1 base and J 6 bases, with 10 bases left between them. CDR3 size: 14 residues. CDR3 DNA sequence: TGTGCCAGCAGCTTAAATGGCGGGACCAATGAGCAGTTCTTC. This sequence encodes CASSLNGGTNEQFF.

This clone was counted between two and nine times. The chain carries TRBV15 and TRBJ1-5, with D tentatively TRBD1 (5 bases). V dropped 0 bases and J dropped 6 bases, with 12 bases sitting between them. CDR1 and CDR2 from the germline V gene are LNHNV and YYDKDF (reference sequence). The CDR3 has 15 residues. The CDR3 here is CATSRDFGGVQPQHF. In nucleotides, the CDR3 is TGTGCCACCAGCAGAGATTTCGGGGGAGTTCAGCCCCAGCATTTT.

The chain is built from TRBV7-3 and TRBJ2-3, with 9 bases lining up with TRBD2. Germline V gives CDR1 SGHTA, CDR2 FQGTGA. V gave up 5 bases and J gave up 1 base; unmatched junction bases: 13. This CDR3 is built from 18 residues. CDR3 DNA sequence: TGTGCCAGCAGCCCCATCGCGAATAGCGGGAGCGGCACAGATACGCAGTATTTT. This translates into CASSPIANSGSGTDTQYF.

This clone was detected only a few times. The J gene is TRBJ1-5, the V gene TRBV6-5; 7 positions agree with TRBD1. The CDR3 contains 14 residues. Trimming cost V 6 bases and J 7 bases; bases outside gene matches: 9. Germline values: CDR1 MNHEY, CDR2 SVGAGI. CDR3 protein: CASRLTGSGQPQHF. The CDR3 bases are TGTGCCAGCAGGCTGACAGGGTCAGGACAGCCCCAGCATTTT.